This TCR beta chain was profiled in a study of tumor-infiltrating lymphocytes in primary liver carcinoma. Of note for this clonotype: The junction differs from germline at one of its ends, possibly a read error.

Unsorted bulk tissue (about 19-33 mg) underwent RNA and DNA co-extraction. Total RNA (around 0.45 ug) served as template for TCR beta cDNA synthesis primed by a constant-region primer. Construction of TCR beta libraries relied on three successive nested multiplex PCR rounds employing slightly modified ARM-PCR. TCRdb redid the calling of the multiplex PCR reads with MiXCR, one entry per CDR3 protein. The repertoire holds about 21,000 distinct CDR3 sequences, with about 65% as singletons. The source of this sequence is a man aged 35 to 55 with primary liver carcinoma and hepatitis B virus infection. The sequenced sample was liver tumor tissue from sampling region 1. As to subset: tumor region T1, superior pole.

As DNA, the CDR3 is TGCGCCATCAGCCAAGTCACAAAGGGGGATACGCAGTATTTT. Residues: CAISQVTKGDTQYF. The chain couples TRBV4-1 to TRBJ2-3; maybe TRBD1 (5 bases). There are 14 residues in the CDR3. Germline V gene sequence: CDR1 MGHRA, CDR2 YSYEKL.